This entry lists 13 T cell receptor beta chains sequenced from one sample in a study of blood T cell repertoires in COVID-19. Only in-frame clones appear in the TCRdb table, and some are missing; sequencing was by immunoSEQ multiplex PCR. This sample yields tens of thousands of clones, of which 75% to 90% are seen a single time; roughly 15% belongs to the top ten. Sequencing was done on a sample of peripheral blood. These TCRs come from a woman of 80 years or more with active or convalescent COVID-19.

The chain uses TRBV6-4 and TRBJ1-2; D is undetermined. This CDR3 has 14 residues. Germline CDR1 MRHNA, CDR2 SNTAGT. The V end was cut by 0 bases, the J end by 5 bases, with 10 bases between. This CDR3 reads CASSDSGGVYGYTF. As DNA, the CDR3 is TGTGCCAGCAGTGACTCAGGCGGGGTGTATGGCTACACCTTC.

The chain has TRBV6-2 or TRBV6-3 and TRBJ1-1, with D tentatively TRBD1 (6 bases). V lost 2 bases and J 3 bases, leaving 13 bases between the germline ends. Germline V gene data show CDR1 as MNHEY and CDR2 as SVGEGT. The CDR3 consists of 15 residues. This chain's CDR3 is CASSYRGGVDTEAFF. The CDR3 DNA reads TGTGCCAGCAGTTACCGCGGGGGCGTTGACACTGAAGCTTTCTTT.

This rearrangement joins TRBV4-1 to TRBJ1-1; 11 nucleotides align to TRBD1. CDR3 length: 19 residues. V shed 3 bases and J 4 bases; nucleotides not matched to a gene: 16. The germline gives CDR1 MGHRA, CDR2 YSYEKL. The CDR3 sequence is CASSHTAGTGGPFFTEAFF. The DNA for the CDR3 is TGCGCCAGCAGCCACACTGCCGGGACAGGGGGACCTTTTTTCACTGAAGCTTTCTTT.

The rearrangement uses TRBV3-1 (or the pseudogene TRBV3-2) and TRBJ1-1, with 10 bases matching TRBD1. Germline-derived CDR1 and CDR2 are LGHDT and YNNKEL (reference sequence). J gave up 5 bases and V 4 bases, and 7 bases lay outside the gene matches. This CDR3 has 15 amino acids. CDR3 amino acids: CASSRRTGGGTEAFF. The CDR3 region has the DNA TGTGCCAGCAGCCGTAGGACAGGGGGTGGAACTGAAGCTTTCTTT.

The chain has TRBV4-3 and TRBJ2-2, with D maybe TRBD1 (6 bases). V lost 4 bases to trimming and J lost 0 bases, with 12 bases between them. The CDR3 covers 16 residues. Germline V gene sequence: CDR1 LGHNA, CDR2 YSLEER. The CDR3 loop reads CASSPRQVANTGELFF. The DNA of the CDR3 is TGCGCCAGCAGCCCCAGACAGGTGGCGAACACCGGGGAGCTGTTTTTT.

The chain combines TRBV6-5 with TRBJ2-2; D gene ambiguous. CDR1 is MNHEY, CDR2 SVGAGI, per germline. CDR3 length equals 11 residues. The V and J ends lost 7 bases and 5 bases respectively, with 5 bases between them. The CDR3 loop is CASTLTGELFF. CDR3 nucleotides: TGTGCCAGCACCCTGACCGGGGAGCTGTTTTTT.

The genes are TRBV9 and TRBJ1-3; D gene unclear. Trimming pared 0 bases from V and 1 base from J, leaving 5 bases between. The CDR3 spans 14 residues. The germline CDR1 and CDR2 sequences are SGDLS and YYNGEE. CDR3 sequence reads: CASSVGQSGNTIYF. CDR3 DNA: TGTGCCAGCAGCGTAGGCCAGTCTGGAAACACCATATATTTT.

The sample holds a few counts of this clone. CDR3 protein: CASSKGGGMYNEQFF. The CDR3 nucleotides are TGTGCCAGCTCAAAGGGAGGAGGGATGTACAATGAGCAGTTCTTC. This chain joins TRBV18 and TRBJ2-1, with D tentatively TRBD2 (6 bases). The V end lost 5 bases, the J end lost 4 bases, and 15 bases lay between the germline ends. The CDR3 runs to 15 residues. Germline CDR1 KGHSH, CDR2 LQKENI. Supplemented by reference TRBV18 and TRBJ2-1, the full variable domain reads NAGVMQNPRHLVRRRGQEARLRCSPMKGHSHVYWYRQLPEEGLKFMVYLQKENIIDESGMPKERFSAEFPKEGPSILRIQQVVRGDSAAYFCASSKGGGMYNEQFFGPGTRLTVL.

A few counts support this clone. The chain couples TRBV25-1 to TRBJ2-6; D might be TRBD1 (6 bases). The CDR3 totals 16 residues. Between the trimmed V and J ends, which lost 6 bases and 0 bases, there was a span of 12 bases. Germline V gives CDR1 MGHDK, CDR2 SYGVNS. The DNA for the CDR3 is TGTGCCAGCAGATGGGACACCAACTCTGGGGCCAACGTCCTGACTTTC. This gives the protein CASRWDTNSGANVLTF.

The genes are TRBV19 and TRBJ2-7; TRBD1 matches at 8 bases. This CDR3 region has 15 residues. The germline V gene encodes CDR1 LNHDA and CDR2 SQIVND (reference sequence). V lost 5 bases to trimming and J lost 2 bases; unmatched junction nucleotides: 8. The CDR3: CASSPQGAVAYEQYF. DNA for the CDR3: TGTGCCAGTAGTCCTCAGGGGGCCGTAGCCTACGAGCAGTACTTC.

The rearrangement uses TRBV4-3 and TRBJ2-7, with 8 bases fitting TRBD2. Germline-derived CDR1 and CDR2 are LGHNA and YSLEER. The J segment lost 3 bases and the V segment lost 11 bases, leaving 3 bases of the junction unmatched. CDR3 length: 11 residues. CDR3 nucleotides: TGCGCCCGGCGGGGGGTCTACGAGCAGTACTTC. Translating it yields CARRGVYEQYF.

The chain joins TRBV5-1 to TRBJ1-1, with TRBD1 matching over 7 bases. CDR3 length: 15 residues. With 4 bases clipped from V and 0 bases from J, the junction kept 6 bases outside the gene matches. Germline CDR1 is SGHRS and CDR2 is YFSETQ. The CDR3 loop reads CASSTQGNMNTEAFF. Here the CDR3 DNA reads TGCGCCAGCAGCACACAGGGGAACATGAACACTGAAGCTTTCTTT.

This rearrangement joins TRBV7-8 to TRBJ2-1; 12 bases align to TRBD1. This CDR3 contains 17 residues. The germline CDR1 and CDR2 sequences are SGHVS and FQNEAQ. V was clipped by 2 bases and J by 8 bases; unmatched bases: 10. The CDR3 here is CASSLRVRGQGADEQFF. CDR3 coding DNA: TGTGCCAGCAGCTTACGGGTTCGGGGACAGGGGGCTGATGAGCAGTTCTTC.